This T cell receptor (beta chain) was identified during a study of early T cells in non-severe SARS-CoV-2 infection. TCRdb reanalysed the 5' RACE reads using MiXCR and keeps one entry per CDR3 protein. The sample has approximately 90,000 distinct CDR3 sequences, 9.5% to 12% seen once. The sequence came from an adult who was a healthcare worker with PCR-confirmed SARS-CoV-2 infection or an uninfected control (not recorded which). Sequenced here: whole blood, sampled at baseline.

In nucleotides, the CDR3 is TGTGCCAGCAGAAAAATACAGGGATTATCGAATTCACCCCTCCACTTT. This gives the protein CASRKIQGLSNSPLHF. J is TRBJ1-6 and V is TRBV27; perhaps TRBD1 as D (6 bases). CDR1 MNHEY and CDR2 SMNVEV come from the germline V gene (reference sequence). The CDR3 length is 16 residues. Trimming removed 6 bases from V and 7 bases from J, with 19 bases in between.